Presented here are 16 T cell receptor beta chains from one specimen sequenced in a study of identical twins. Each CDR3 protein is one row after TCRdb ran MiXCR on the 5' RACE reads. Counted here are around 530,000 distinct CDR3 sequences, roughly 15% occurring once; the ten biggest clones make up roughly 0.4%. The sample was also reused in another study, on yellow fever vaccine responses in identical twins.

The sequencing input was CD4+ T cells sorted from blood. Receptors originate from a woman aged 18-29 years in good health.

This clonotype was detected only a few times. The chain uses TRBV3-1 and TRBJ1-3, with D tentatively TRBD1 (6 bases). V lost 1 base and J 5 bases, leaving 9 bases between the germline ends. Germline loops: CDR1 LGHDT, CDR2 YNNKEL (reference sequence). This CDR3 region has 14 residues. The CDR3 region is CASSQGGDRNTIYF. For the CDR3, the DNA is TGTGCCAGCAGCCAAGGGGGGGACAGAAACACCATATATTTT.

The chain couples TRBV4-1 to TRBJ2-1, with 8 bases that match TRBD2. Losses at the gene ends were 1 base for V and 5 bases for J; bases not matched to a gene: 7. The CDR3 covers 16 residues. CDR1 is MGHRA and CDR2 is YSYEKL in the germline V gene. CDR3 in amino acids: CASSQVSGVRDNEQFF. The CDR3 coding sequence is TGCGCCAGCAGCCAAGTTAGCGGGGTTAGAGACAATGAGCAGTTCTTC.

In its sample, this clonotype was seen many times. V and J are TRBV29-1 and TRBJ2-3; D unclear. Trimming stripped 6 bases from V and 1 base from J, with 11 bases between. CDR1 and CDR2 (germline): SQVTM, ANQGSEA. The CDR3 is 13 residues long. CDR3 amino acids: CSVAKGGTDTQYF. CDR3 nucleotides: TGCAGCGTCGCCAAGGGCGGCACAGATACGCAGTATTTT.

The table lists this clonotype with a few counts. The CDR3 sequence: CSARGDRFASGELFF. In DNA, the CDR3 is TGCAGTGCTAGAGGGGACAGGTTTGCGTCCGGGGAGCTGTTTTTT. The rearrangement uses TRBV20-1 and TRBJ2-2; 8 bases are shared with TRBD1. CDR1 DFQATT and CDR2 SNEGSKA come from the germline V gene (reference sequence). The V segment lost 1 base and the J segment 6 bases; nucleotides outside the gene matches: 7. The CDR3 covers 15 residues.

The J gene is TRBJ2-1, the V gene TRBV5-1, with 8 positions matching TRBD1. This CDR3 contains 11 residues. Germline trimming cut 4 bases from V and 15 bases from J; bases unmatched to any gene: 6. Per the germline V gene, CDR1 is SGHRS and CDR2 is YFSETQ. The CDR3: CASSPDRVPFF. As DNA, the CDR3 is TGCGCCAGCAGCCCGGACAGGGTCCCGTTCTTC.

The chain joins TRBV5-1 to TRBJ2-3, with D unclear. CDR1 and CDR2 from the germline V gene are SGHRS and YFSETQ. CDR3 length equals 14 residues. Trimming took 2 bases from V and 3 from J, leaving 10 bases between them. This CDR3 reads CASSFFFGTDTQYF. The CDR3 DNA reads TGCGCCAGCAGCTTTTTTTTCGGGACAGATACGCAGTATTTT. Full variable domain (remainder filled in from reference TRBV5-1 and TRBJ2-3): KAGVTQTPRYLIKTRGQQVTLSCSPISGHRSVSWYQQTPGQGLQFLFEYFSETQRNKGNFPGRFSGRQFSNSRSEMNVSTLELGDSALYLCASSFFFGTDTQYFGPGTRLTVL.

The chain is built from TRBV4-1 and TRBJ1-2, with a tentative D call TRBD1 (6 bases). V was clipped by 2 bases and J by 3 bases, with 10 bases between them. This CDR3 has 14 amino acids. CDR1 is MGHRA, CDR2 YSYEKL, per germline. The CDR3 protein is CASSQQGLDYGYTF. The CDR3 DNA follows: TGCGCCAGCAGCCAACAGGGGTTGGACTATGGCTACACCTTC.

This rearrangement joins TRBV5-6 to TRBJ1-6; maybe TRBD1 (5 bases). Germline V gene data show CDR1 as SGHDT and CDR2 as YYEEEE. V lost 2 bases and J lost 7, with 16 bases in between. CDR3 length: 16 residues. DNA for the CDR3: TGTGCCAGCAGCTTCCCGGGACCCCAAGGAAATTCACCCCTCCACTTT. Its translation: CASSFPGPQGNSPLHF.

This clonotype was seen a few times. This chain uses TRBV29-1 with TRBJ2-1; 10 positions match TRBD1. Germline V gene sequence: CDR1 SQVTM, CDR2 ANQGSEA. The length of the CDR3 is 17 residues. V was pared by 7 bases and J by 0 bases, with 12 bases of the junction left unmatched. The CDR3 region has the DNA TGCAGCGGGATGGACAGGGGGACCTCGAGCTCCTACAATGAGCAGTTCTTC. It codes for CSGMDRGTSSSYNEQFF.

The chain uses TRBV12-3 or TRBV12-4 and TRBJ2-1; TRBD2 matches 9 bases. The V and J ends lost 4 bases and 9 bases, in that order; junction bases with no gene match: 10. CDR3 length: 15 residues. The CDR3 spells CASSSSLRGGFEQFF. The CDR3, as DNA: TGTGCCAGCAGTTCCTCCTTGCGGGGGGGCTTTGAGCAGTTCTTC.

The chain joins TRBV12-3 or TRBV12-4 to TRBJ1-1; TRBD1 aligns across 9 bases. The CDR3 runs to 14 residues. The trim removed 6 bases at V and 6 bases at J, leaving 8 bases unmatched. The DNA of the CDR3 is TGTGCCAGCAGCTATGGACAGGGGAGTTCTGAAGCTTTCTTT. This gives the protein CASSYGQGSSEAFF.

The chain uses TRBV20-1 and TRBJ2-1, with D maybe TRBD2 (6 bases). Trimming removed 6 bases at V and 5 bases at J, with 14 bases between. CDR3 size: 13 residues. The germline V gene has CDR1 DFQATT and CDR2 SNEGSKA (reference sequence). The CDR3 here is CSALARTDNEQFF. CDR3 in DNA: TGCAGTGCCCTAGCGAGGACCGACAATGAGCAGTTCTTC.

The gene calls are TRBV24-1 and TRBJ1-2; perhaps TRBD1 as D (5 bases). The ends were cut back, 3 bases at V and 4 bases at J, with 14 bases in the middle. CDR1 is KGHDR and CDR2 is SFDVKD in the germline V gene. There are 15 residues in the CDR3. CDR3 amino acids: CATSDAGAPSYGYTF. CDR3 bases: TGTGCCACCAGTGATGCCGGGGCCCCAAGCTATGGCTACACCTTC.

The chain combines TRBV20-1 with TRBJ2-3, with D possibly TRBD2 on 5 matching bases. CDR3 length: 12 residues. Germline CDR1 and CDR2: DFQATT and SNEGSKA (reference sequence). Trimming stripped 7 bases from V and 2 bases from J, with 10 bases between. The CDR3 DNA sequence: TGCAGTGGCACGGGAACCACAGATACGCAGTATTTT. It specifies CSGTGTTDTQYF.

The gene calls are TRBV20-1 and TRBJ2-3, with D possibly TRBD2 on 5 matching bases. This CDR3 spans 13 amino acids. CDR1 is DFQATT, CDR2 SNEGSKA, per germline (reference sequence). V lost 4 bases to trimming and J lost 5 bases, with 13 bases between them. DNA of the CDR3: TGCAGTGCTATTAGCGAGTCCCGAGATACGCAGTATTTT. This codes for CSAISESRDTQYF.

This clonotype was counted ten times or more. The genes are TRBV12-3 or TRBV12-4 and TRBJ2-2, with D uncertain. Deletions cut 6 bases from V and 3 bases from J, with 8 bases between. CDR3 length equals 13 residues. The DNA for the CDR3 is TGTGCCAGCAGGCTCTTTGACACCGGGGAGCTGTTTTTT. Translating gives CASRLFDTGELFF.